This TCR beta chain derives from a study of OX40 agonist ivuxolimab in advanced cancers. Study at large: Patients receiving dose escalation had hepatocellular carcinoma, melanoma, renal cell or head and neck cancer.

Some clones are missing from TCRdb's copy, which holds only in-frame ones; the method was immunoSEQ multiplex PCR. This table has over 100,000 clones, over 85% appearing once. Germline CDR1 reads LGHNA; CDR2 reads YSLEER. V was pared by 4 bases and J by 6 bases, with 9 bases of the junction left unmatched. This CDR3 has 16 residues. The genes are TRBV4-3 and TRBJ2-3, with 11 nucleotides matching TRBD2. The sequenced sample was CD4+ or CD8+ T cells sorted from blood, obtained in a trial of the OX40 agonist ivuxolimab. This clonotype was obtained from an adult with an advanced solid tumor such as melanoma, head and neck, liver or kidney cancer. The CDR3 reads CASSRGTSGLEDTQYF. The CDR3, as DNA: TGCGCCAGCAGCCGGGGGACTAGCGGCCTCGAGGATACGCAGTATTTT.